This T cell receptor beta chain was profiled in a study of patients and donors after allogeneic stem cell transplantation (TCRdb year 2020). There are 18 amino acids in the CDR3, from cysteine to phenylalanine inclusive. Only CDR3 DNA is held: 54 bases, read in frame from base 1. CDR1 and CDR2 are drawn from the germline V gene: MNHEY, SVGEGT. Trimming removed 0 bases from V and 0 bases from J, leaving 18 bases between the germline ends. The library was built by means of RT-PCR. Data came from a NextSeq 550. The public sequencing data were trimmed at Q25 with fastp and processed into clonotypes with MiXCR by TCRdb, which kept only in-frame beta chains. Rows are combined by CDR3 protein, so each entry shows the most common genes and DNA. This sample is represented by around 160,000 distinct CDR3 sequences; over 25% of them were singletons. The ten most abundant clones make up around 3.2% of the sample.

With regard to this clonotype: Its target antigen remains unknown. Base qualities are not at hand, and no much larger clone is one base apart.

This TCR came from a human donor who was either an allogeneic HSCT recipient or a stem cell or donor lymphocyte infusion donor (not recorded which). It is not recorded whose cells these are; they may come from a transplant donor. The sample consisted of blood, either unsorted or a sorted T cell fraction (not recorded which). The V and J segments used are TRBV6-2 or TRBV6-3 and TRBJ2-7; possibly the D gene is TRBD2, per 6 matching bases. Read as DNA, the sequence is TGTGCCAGCAGTTACTCGTTCGGGACTTCTTATTTCTCCTACGAGCAGTACTTC. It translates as CASSYSFGTSYFSYEQYF.